These 3 T cell receptor beta chains came from one sample sequenced in a study of cytomegalovirus exposure and HLA in healthy donors. Primers for the PCR totalled 60 Vbeta and 13 Jbeta. Profiling relied on immunoSEQ multiplex PCR, and the TCRdb table lists in-frame clones only, not all of them. The sample holds approximately 160,000 clones, roughly 76% seen once. The sample taken for sequencing was PBMCs. These receptors were taken from a human donor in good health.

The chain combines TRBV5-1 with TRBJ2-5; D is ambiguous. The J call may be in error: the DNA end matches TRBJ2-7 better. CDR3 length equals 14 residues. The V gene's germline CDR1 is SGHRS and CDR2 YFSETQ. The CDR3 DNA follows: TGCGCCAGCAGCTTGGTCGCAGGATCTTACGAGCAGTACTTC. Residues: CASSLVAGSYEQYF.

The chain carries TRBV5-1 and TRBJ2-2; a weak D match, TRBD1 (5 bases). V lost 0 bases, J lost 0 bases, and 9 bases lay in between. Germline V CDR1 and CDR2: SGHRS, YFSETQ. The CDR3 loop spans 16 amino acids. The chain's CDR3 is CASSLGGRANTGELFF. The CDR3 DNA is TGCGCCAGCAGCTTGGGCGGCAGGGCGAACACCGGGGAGCTGTTTTTT.

This chain joins TRBV19 and TRBJ1-4; D not certain. The germline V and J ends were trimmed by 7 bases and 8 bases, with 14 bases remaining between them. The CDR3 is 13 residues long. Germline CDR1 is LNHDA and CDR2 is SQIVND (reference sequence). The CDR3 nucleotides read TGTGCCAGTAACGGGGAGGTAAAAGAAAAACTGTTTTTT. Translated: CASNGEVKEKLFF.